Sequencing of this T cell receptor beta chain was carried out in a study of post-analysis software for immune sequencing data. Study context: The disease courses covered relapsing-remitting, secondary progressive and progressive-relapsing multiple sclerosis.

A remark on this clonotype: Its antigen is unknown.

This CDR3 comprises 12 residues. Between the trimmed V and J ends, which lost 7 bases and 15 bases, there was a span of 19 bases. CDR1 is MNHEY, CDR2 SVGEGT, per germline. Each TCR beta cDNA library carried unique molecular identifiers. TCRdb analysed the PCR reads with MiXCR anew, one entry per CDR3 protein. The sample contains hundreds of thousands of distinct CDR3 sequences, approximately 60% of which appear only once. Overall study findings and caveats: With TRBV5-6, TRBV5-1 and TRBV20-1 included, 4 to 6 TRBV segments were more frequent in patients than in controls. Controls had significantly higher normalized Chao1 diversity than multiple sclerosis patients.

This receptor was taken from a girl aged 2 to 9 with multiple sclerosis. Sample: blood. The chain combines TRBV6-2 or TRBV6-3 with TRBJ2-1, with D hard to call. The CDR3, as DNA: TGTGCCAGCAAGGGCCTCGCACTGGGCCCGTTCTTC. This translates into CASKGLALGPFF.